This TCR beta chain was observed in a study of CD8+CD57+ T cells in acquired aplastic anemia. TCR beta VDJ and CDR3 profiles were obtained from a genomic DNA template. TCRdb fed the reads into MiXCR, producing one record per CDR3 protein. The sample has hundreds of thousands of distinct CDR3 sequences, approximately 57% seen once. V lost 6 bases and J lost 4; bases outside the gene matches: 5. This CDR3 comprises 14 residues. Germline V gene lookup returns CDR1 SNHLY and CDR2 FYNNEI. Patients chosen for sequencing had CD8+CD57+ cells that had expanded, as shown by flow cytometry. With respect to this clonotype: Its antigen remains unknown.

Study results and limitations: Patients showed no significant difference from controls in CD8+ Simpson's diversity.

Material for sequencing was sorted CD4+, CD8+, or CD8+CD57+ T cells (not recorded which) from PBMCs. V gene TRBV2 combines with J gene TRBJ2-5; 10 nucleotides line up with TRBD2. This TCR came from a human donor with aplastic anemia. CDR3 amino acids: CASRPLAGVETQYF. As DNA, the CDR3 is TGTGCCAGCAGACCCCTAGCGGGAGTAGAGACCCAGTACTTC.